The rows below give T cell receptor beta chains drawn from one sample of a study of shared clonotypes between healthy human individuals. Only in-frame clones appear in the TCRdb table, and some are missing; sequencing was by immunoSEQ multiplex PCR. The sample consists of 450,000 to 500,000 clones, less than 80% of them appearing once. The sequencing sample was made of PBMCs. The receptors here all came from a woman in her thirties or forties in good health. Some clones in this sample may be carry-over from other donors' samples. Each CDR3 is given without its conserved first and last residue. D genes are given only for firm matches.

d_call v_call cdr3_aa
- TRBV2 ASRGIGNSPLH
- TRBV30 ASGSSGANVLT
TRBD2 TRBV29-1 SETLADQETQY
TRBD2 TRBV19 ASRLAGGTGELF
- TRBV13 ASSLAGGAPYEQY
- TRBV7-2 ASSLEDTGYT
TRBD2 TRBV5-1 ASSATSGGYEQY
- TRBV5-6 ASSLRPLNEQF
- TRBV7-9 ASSAVASYNEQF
- TRBV2 ASFLSRDTGELF
- TRBV6-1 ASSEAAGGGGYEQY
- TRBV7-9 ASTDEHPNTEAF
TRBD2 TRBV5-4 ASSSAGEGETQY
- TRBV10-2 ASSEPRTVAYEQY
TRBD2 TRBV28 ASSLREGPQ
- TRBV7-9 ASSTGQPSTEAF
- TRBV5-1 ASSLGLYNEQF
- TRBV7-6 ASSLAWGLSYEQY
TRBD2 TRBV9 ASSAGSSGNYEQY
- TRBV5-1 ASSLEGRGETQY
- TRBV28 ASSFRGTAYEQY
TRBD2 TRBV7-2 ASSPRGGTNTGELF
- TRBV7-2 ASSLVPRNYGYT
- TRBV7-2 ASSLGGLARELF
TRBD2 TRBV5-1 ASSQLAGGTGELF
- TRBV7-2 ASSLDRSSGNTIY
TRBD2 TRBV19 ASSIPGLAGELF